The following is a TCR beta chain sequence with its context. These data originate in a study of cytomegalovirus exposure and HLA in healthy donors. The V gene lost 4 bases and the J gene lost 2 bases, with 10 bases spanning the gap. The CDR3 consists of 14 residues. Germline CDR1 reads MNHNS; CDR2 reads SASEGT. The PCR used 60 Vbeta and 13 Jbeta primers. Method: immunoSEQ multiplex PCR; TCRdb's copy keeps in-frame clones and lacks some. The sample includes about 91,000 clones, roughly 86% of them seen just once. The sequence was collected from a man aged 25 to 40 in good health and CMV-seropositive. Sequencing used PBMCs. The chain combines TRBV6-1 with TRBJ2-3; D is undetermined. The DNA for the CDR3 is TGTGCCAGCAGTGTCCGGGTTTACACAGATACGCAGTATTTT. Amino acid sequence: CASSVRVYTDTQYF.